This T cell receptor beta chain was found in a study of blood T cells in healthy people across ages. A word on this clonotype: Its cognate antigen is unknown.

Next came a second PCR, run for about 6 to 11 cycles, which used a sample-barcoded 5' primer along with a J-beta primer mix. TCRdb processed the 5' RACE reads anew with MiXCR; each CDR3 protein has one entry. The repertoire holds 850,000 to 1,100,000 distinct CDR3 sequences, 35% to 40% seen once, with about an eighth in the top ten. The CDR3 loop spans 15 amino acids. Trimming removed 1 base from V and 4 bases from J; junction bases left unmatched: 6. Germline CDR1 reads SGHTA; CDR2 reads FQGTGA. Findings and caveats of the study: PBMCs left unsorted prevented a conclusive naive versus antigen-experienced comparison.

Sequencing input: blood. V usage is TRBV7-3 and J usage is TRBJ1-1, with 7 bases identical to TRBD1. The sequence derives from a man aged 18 to 29 in good health. The CDR3 DNA is TGTGCCAGCAGCTTAATGCCAGGGGGAAGCACTGAAGCTTTCTTT. Translation: CASSLMPGGSTEAFF.